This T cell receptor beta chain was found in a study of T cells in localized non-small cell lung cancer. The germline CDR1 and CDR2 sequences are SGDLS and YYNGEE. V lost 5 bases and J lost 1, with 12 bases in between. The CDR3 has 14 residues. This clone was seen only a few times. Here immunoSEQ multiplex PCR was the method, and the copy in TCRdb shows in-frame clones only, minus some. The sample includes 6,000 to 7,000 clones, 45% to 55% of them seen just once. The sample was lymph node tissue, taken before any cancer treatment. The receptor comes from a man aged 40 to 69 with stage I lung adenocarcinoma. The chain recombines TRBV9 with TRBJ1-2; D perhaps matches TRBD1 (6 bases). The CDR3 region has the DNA TGTGCCAGCAGTGACCAGGACAGTAACTATGGCTACACCTTC. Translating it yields CASSDQDSNYGYTF.